This entry concerns a single T cell receptor beta chain. Study processing details: Reference gene primer amplification yielded estimated nucleated cell counts. Sequencing was performed with immunoSEQ multiplex PCR; in TCRdb, only in-frame clones are kept and a portion is missing. The V and J calls and clone size were taken over from that table, and D and trimming were inferred from the DNA. This table holds under 200,000 clones, around 74% found once. The CDR3 spans 13 residues. CDR1 SQVTM and CDR2 ANQGSEA come from the germline V gene. V shed 4 bases and J shed 2 bases, with 11 bases lying between them. This sample is part of a study of blood T cell repertoires in COVID-19. Study summary: Some COVID-19 samples were acute and others convalescent; all came from the United States, Italy and Spain. In each case, the material was cDNA or gDNA derived from T cells, B-cell-depleted T cells, or PBMCs.

Sequencing used peripheral blood. V usage is TRBV29-1 and J usage is TRBJ1-1; no reliable D call. This clonotype was sampled from a woman older than 75 with acute or convalescent COVID-19. For the CDR3, the DNA is TGCAGCGTTGGGGAGGGCTTTAACACTGAAGCTTTCTTT. Translation gives CSVGEGFNTEAFF.